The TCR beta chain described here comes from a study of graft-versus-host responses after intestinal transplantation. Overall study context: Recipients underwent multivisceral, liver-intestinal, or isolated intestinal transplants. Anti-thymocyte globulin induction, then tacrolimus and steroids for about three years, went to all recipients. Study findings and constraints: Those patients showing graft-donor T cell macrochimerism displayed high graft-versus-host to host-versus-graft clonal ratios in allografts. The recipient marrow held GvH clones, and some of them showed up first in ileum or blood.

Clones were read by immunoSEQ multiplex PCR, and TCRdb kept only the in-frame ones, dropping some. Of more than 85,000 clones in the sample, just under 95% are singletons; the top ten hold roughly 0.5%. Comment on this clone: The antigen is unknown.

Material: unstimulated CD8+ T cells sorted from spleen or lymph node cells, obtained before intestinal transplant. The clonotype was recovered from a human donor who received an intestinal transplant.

CDR3 loop: CASSEYVGTLTDTQYF. CDR3 nucleotide sequence: TGTGCCAGCAGTGAATATGTGGGGACCCTCACAGATACGCAGTATTTT. J is TRBJ2-3 and V is TRBV6-1; D possibly uses TRBD1 or TRBD2 (5 bases each). V dropped 2 bases and J dropped 2 bases, with 14 bases sitting between them. Germline CDR1 MNHNS, CDR2 SASEGT. The CDR3 is 16 residues long.